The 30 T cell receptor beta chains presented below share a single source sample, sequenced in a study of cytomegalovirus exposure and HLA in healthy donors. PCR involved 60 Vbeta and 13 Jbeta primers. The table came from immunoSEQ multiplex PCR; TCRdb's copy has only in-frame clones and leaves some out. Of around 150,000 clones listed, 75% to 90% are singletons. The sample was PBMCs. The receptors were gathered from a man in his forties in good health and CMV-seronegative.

CDR3: CASRPGTGLYEQYF. For the CDR3, the DNA is TGTGCCAGCAGACCCGGGACAGGGCTGTACGAGCAGTACTTC. The J gene is TRBJ2-7, the V gene TRBV28, with 9 nucleotides matching TRBD1. Germline CDR1 is MDHEN and CDR2 is SYDVKM. The V gene end was trimmed by 6 bases and the J gene end by 4 bases; junction bases not matched to a gene: 7. The CDR3 is 14 amino acids.

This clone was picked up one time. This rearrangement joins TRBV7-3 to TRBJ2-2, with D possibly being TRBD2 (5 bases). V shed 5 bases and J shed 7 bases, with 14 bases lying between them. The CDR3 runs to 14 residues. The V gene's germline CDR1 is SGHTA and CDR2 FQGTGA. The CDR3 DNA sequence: TGTGCCAGCAGCCACTGGGAGATTAGCGGGGAGCTGTTTTTT. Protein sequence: CASSHWEISGELFF.

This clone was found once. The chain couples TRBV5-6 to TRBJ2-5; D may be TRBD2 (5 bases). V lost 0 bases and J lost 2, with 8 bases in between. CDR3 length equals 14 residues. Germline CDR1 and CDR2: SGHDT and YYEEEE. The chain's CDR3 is CASSLAQRQETQYF. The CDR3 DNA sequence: TGTGCCAGCAGCTTGGCGCAGCGGCAAGAGACCCAGTACTTC.

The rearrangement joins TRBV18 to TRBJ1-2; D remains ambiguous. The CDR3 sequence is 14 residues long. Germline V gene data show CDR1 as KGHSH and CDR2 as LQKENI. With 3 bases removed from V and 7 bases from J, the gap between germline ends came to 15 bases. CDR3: CASSPGSTVGGYTF. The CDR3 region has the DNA TGTGCCAGCTCACCGGGGAGCACCGTGGGTGGCTACACCTTC.

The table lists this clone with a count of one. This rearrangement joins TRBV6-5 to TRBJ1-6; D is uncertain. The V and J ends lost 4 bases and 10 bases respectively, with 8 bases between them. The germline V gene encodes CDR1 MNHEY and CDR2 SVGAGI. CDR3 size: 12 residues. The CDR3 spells CASSLTWSPLHF. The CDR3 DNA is TGTGCCAGCAGTTTGACATGGTCACCCCTCCACTTT.

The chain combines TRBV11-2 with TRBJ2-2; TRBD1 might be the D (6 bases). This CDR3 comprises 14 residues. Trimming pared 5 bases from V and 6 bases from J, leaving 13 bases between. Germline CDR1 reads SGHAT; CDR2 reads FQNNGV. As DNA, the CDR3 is TGTGCCAGCAGCCCCGACAGGTTTGCCGGGGAGCTGTTTTTT. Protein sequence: CASSPDRFAGELFF.

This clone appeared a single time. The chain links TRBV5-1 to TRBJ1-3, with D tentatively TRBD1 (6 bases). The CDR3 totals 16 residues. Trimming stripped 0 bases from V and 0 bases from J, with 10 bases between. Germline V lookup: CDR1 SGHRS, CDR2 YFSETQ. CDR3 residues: CASSLGGGDSGNTIYF. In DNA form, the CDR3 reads TGCGCCAGCAGCTTGGGTGGGGGCGACTCTGGAAACACCATATATTTT.

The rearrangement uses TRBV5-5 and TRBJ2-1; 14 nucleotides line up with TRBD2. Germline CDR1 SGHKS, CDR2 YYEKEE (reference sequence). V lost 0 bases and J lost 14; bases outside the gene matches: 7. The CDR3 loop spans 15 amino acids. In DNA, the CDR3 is TGTGCCAGCAGCTTGGGGGGACTAGCGGGGGAGAGGGAGTTCTTC. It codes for CASSLGGLAGEREFF.

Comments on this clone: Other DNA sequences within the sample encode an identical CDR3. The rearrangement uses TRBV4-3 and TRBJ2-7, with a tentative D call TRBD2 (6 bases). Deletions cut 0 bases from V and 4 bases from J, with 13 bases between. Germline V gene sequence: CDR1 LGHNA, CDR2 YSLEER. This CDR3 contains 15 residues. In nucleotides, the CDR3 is TGCGCCAGCAGCCAAGATCGGGACTCAAGTTACGAGCAGTACTTC. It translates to CASSQDRDSSYEQYF.

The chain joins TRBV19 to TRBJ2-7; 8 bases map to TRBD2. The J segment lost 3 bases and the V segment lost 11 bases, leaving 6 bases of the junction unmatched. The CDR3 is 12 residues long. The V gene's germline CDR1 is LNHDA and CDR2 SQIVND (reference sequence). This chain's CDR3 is CAGRLAYYEQYF. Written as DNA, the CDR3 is TGTGCCGGGAGACTAGCGTACTACGAGCAGTACTTC.

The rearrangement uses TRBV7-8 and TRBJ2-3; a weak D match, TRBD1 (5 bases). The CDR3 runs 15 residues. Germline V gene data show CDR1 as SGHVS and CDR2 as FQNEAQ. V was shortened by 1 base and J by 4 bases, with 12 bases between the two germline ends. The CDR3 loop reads CASSLESGKADTQYF. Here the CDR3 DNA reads TGTGCCAGCAGCTTAGAGTCAGGGAAAGCAGATACGCAGTATTTT.

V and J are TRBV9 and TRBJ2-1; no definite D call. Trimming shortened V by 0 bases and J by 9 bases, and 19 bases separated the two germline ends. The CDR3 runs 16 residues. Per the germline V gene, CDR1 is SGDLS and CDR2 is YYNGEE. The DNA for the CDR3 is TGTGCCAGCAGCGTAGCTAGTAGGATCCCCCTTGGTGAGCAGTTCTTC. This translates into CASSVASRIPLGEQFF.

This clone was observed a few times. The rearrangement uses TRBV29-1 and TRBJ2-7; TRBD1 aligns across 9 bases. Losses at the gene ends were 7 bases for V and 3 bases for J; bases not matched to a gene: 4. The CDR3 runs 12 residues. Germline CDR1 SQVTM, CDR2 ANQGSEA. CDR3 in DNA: TGCAGCGCCGGGACAGGGAACTACGAGCAGTACTTC. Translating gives CSAGTGNYEQYF.

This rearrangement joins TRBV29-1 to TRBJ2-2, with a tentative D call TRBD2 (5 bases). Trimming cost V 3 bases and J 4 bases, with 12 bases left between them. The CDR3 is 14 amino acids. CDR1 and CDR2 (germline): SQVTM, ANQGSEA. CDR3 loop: CSVETGLITGELFF. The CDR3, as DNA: TGCAGCGTTGAGACTGGACTGATCACCGGGGAGCTGTTTTTT.

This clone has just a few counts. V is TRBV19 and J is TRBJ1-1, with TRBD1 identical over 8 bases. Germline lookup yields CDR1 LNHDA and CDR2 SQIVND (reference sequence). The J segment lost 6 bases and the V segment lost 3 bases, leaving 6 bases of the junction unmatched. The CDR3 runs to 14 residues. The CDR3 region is CASSIAGGIPEAFF. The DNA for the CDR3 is TGTGCCAGTAGTATCGCAGGGGGCATCCCTGAAGCTTTCTTT.

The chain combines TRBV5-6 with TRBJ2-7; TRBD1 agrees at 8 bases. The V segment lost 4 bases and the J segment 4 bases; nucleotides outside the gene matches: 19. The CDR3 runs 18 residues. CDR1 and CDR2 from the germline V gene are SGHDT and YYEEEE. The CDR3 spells CASSKGTRQGALGYEQYF. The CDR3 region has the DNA TGTGCCAGCAGCAAGGGTACGAGGCAGGGGGCGCTTGGATACGAGCAGTACTTC.

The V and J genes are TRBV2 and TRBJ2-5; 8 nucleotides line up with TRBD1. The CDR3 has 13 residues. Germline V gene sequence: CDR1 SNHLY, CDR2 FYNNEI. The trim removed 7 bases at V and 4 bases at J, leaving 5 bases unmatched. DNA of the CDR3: TGTGCCAGCAACCAACAGGGGGTAGAGACCCAGTACTTC. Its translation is CASNQQGVETQYF. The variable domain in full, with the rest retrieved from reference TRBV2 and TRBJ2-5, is EPEVTQTPSHQVTQMGQEVILRCVPISNHLYFYWYRQILGQKVEFLVSFYNNEISEKSEIFDDQFSVERPDGSNFTLKIRSTKLEDSAMYFCASNQQGVETQYFGPGTRLLVL.

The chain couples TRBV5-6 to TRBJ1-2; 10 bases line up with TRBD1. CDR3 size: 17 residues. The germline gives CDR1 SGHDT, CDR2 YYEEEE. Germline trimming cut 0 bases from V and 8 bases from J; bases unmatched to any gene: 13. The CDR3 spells CASSLDRSLGQGRGYTF. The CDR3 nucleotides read TGTGCCAGCAGCTTGGACCGTTCCTTGGGACAGGGGCGAGGCTACACCTTC.

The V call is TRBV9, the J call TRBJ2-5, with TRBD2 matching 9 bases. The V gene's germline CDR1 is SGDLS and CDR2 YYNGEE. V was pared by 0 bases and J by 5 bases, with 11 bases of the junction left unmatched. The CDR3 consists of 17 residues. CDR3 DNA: TGTGCCAGCAGCGTAGGAGTAGGGGGTAGCGGGGGCGAGACCCAGTACTTC. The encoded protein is CASSVGVGGSGGETQYF.

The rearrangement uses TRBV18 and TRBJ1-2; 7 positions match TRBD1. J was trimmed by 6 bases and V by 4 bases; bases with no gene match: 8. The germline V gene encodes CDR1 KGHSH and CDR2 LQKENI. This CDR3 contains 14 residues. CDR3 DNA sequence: TGTGCCAGCTCACGTACCAAAGACAGGGATGGCTACACCTTC. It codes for CASSRTKDRDGYTF.

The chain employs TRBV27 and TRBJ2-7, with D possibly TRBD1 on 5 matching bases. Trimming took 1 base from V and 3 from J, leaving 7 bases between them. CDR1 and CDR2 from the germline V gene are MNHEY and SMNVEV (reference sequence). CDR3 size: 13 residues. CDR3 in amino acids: CASSLFQGYEQYF. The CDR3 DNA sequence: TGTGCCAGCAGTTTATTTCAGGGCTACGAGCAGTACTTC.

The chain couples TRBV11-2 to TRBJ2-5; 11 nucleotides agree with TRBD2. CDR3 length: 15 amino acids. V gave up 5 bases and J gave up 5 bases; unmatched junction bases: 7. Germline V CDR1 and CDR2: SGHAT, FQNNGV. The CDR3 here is CASSLSGGAGETQYF. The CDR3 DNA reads TGTGCCAGCAGCCTTAGCGGGGGGGCAGGGGAGACCCAGTACTTC.

CDR3 in amino acids: CASRPGQINQPQHF. DNA for the CDR3: TGTGCCAGCAGGCCGGGACAGATCAATCAGCCCCAGCATTTT. The chain joins TRBV6-5 to TRBJ1-5; 7 positions agree with TRBD1. V shed 6 bases, J shed 3 bases, and the junction held 5 bases outside the gene matches. From germline, CDR1 is MNHEY and CDR2 SVGAGI. CDR3 length: 14 residues.

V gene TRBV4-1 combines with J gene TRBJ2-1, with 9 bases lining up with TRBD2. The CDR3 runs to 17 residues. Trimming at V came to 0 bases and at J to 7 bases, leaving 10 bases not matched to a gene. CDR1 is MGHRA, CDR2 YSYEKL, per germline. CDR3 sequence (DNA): TGCGCCAGCAGCCAAGATCACGGTAGCGGGAGTTCGAATGAGCAGTTCTTC. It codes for CASSQDHGSGSSNEQFF.

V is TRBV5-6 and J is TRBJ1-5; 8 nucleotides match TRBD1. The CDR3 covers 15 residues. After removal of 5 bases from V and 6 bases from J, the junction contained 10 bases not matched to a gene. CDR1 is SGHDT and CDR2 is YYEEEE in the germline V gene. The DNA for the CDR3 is TGTGCCAGCAGTCCCGCAGGGGGCTGGGGTCAGCCCCAGCATTTT. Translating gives CASSPAGGWGQPQHF.

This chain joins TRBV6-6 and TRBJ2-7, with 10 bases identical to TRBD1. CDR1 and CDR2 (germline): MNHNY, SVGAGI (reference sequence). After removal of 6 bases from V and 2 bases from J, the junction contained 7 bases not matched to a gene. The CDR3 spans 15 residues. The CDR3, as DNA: TGTGCCAGCAGACCTGGACAGGGGGGAACCTACGAGCAGTACTTC. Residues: CASRPGQGGTYEQYF.

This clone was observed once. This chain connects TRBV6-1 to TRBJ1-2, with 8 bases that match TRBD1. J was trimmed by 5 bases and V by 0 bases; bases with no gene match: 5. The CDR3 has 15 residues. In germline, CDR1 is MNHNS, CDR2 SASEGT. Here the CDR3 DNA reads TGTGCCAGCAGTGAAGCGCAGGGACAGGTATATGGCTACACCTTC. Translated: CASSEAQGQVYGYTF.

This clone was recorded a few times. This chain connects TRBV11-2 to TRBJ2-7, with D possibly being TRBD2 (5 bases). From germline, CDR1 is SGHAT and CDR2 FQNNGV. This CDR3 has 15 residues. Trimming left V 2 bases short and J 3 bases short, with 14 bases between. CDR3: CASSLSSPLYYEQYF. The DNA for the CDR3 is TGTGCCAGCAGCTTATCTAGCCCTCTCTACTACGAGCAGTACTTC.

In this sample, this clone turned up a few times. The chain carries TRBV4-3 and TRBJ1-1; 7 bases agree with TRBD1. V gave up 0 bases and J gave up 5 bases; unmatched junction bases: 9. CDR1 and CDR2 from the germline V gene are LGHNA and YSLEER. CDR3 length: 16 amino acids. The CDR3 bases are TGCGCCAGCAGCCAAGACCCCCGGCAGGGGGTGACTGAAGCTTTCTTT. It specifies CASSQDPRQGVTEAFF.

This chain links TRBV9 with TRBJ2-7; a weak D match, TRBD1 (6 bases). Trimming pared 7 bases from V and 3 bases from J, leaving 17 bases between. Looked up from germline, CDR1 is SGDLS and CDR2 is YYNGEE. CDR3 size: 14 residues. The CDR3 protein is CASLPRDIDYEQYF. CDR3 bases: TGTGCCAGCCTTCCCCGGGACATTGACTACGAGCAGTACTTC.